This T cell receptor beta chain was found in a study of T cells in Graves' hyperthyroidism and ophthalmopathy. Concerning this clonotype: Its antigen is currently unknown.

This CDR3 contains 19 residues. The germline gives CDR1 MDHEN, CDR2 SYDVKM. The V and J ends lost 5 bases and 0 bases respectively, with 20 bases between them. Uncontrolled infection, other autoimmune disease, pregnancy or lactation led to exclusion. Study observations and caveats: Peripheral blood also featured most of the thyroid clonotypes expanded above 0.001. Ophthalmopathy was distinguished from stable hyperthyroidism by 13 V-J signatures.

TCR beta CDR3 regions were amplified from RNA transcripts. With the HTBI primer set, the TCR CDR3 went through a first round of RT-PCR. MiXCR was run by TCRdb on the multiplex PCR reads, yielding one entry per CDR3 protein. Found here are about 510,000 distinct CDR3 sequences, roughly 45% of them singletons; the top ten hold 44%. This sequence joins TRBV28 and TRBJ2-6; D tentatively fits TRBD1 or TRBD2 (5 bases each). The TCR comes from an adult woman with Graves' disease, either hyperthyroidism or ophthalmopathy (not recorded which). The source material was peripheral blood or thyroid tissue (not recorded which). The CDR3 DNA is TGTGCCAGCAGTGTCCGTGGGGGTCTTATCCGCTCTGGGGCCAACGTCCTGACTTTC. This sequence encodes CASSVRGGLIRSGANVLTF. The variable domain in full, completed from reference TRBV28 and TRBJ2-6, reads DVKVTQSSRYLVKRTGEKVFLECVQDMDHENMFWYRQDPGLGLRLIYFSYDVKMKEKGDIPEGYSVSREKKERFSLILESASTNQTSMYLCASSVRGGLIRSGANVLTFGAGSRLTVL.